Listed below are T cell receptor beta chains from one sample, sequenced in a study of response to subunit inactivated influenza vaccine. TCRdb reanalysed the RT-PCR reads using MiXCR and keeps one entry per CDR3 protein. The table lists some 550,000 distinct CDR3 sequences, roughly 25% of them singletons. This same sample was also part of a study on T cells expressing NK-cell markers.

Sequencing was performed on CD4+ T cells sorted from PBMCs, taken roughly 12 days after vaccination. Receptors were obtained from a man over 45 who received an inactivated influenza vaccine. Each CDR3 is given with its conserved first and last residue. The D gene is left open where the match is weak. Size values are once, few and many counts, or a class for expanded clones, and some rows have none.

CDR3nt,CDR3aa,v_gene,d_gene,abundance,j_gene
TGTGCCAGCAGCCGTCGGACTAGCGGGAGATCTGGGAAAGAGACCCAGTACTTC,CASSRRTSGRSGKETQYF,TRBV12-3/TRBV12-4,TRBD2,once,TRBJ2-5
TGTGCCAGCAGAGGAGTAGCGGGAGCCTACAATGAGCAGTTCTTC,CASRGVAGAYNEQFF,TRBV12-3/TRBV12-4,TRBD2,.,TRBJ2-1
TGTGCCAGCAGCTCTAACACAGGGTCTAATGAAAAACTGTTTTTT,CASSSNTGSNEKLFF,TRBV7-2,.,many,TRBJ1-4
TGTGCCAGCAGTTTGCGGGGGATTAGGGACAATGAGCAGTTCTTC,CASSLRGIRDNEQFF,TRBV12-3/TRBV12-4,TRBD2,many,TRBJ2-1
TGCGCCAGCAGGGGACCGAACTCCTACGAGCAGTACTTC,CASRGPNSYEQYF,TRBV10-1,.,few,TRBJ2-7
TGCAGTGCTAGAGACCTCCAAGCGTACTCCCCTCAGCAGTTCTTC,CSARDLQAYSPQQFF,TRBV20-1,.,.,TRBJ2-1
TGTGCCAGCAGTGAAACTAGCAATCAGCCCCAGCATTTT,CASSETSNQPQHF,TRBV25-1,.,.,TRBJ1-5
TGTGCCAGCAGTACGACAGGGGTCTGGCAGCCCCAGCATTTT,CASSTTGVWQPQHF,TRBV2,TRBD1,few,TRBJ1-5
TGCAGCGTGGGCAAGAGAGAAAACTATGGCTACACCTTC,CSVGKRENYGYTF,TRBV29-1,.,.,TRBJ1-2
TGTGCCAGCTCAAAGATAGCGGGAGAACACGAGCAGTACTTC,CASSKIAGEHEQYF,TRBV18,TRBD2,.,TRBJ2-7
TGTGCCAGCAGCCAAGTGGGCCTAGCGGGACGGAGCTCCTACGAGCAGTACTTC,CASSQVGLAGRSSYEQYF,TRBV3-1,TRBD2,many,TRBJ2-7
TGTGCCAGCACCCTGGGACTAGCGGGTGGCAATGAGCAGTTCTTC,CASTLGLAGGNEQFF,TRBV12-3/TRBV12-4,TRBD2,.,TRBJ2-1
TGCAGTGCTAGACCGGGACTAGCCCCGGTCTACGAGCAGTACTTC,CSARPGLAPVYEQYF,TRBV20-1,TRBD2,.,TRBJ2-7
TGTGCCACCAGCGGTCAAAATCAGGAGACCCAGTACTTC,CATSGQNQETQYF,TRBV15,.,.,TRBJ2-5
TGCAGTGCTCTCCTTTCAGATACGCAGTATTTT,CSALLSDTQYF,TRBV20-1,.,.,TRBJ2-3
TGTGCCAGCAGTGCCGACAGGGTTGGCACTGAAGCTTTCTTT,CASSADRVGTEAFF,TRBV12-3/TRBV12-4,TRBD1,.,TRBJ1-1
TGCAGTGCTCAGCCAGGGGCCCAAGAGACCCAGTACTTC,CSAQPGAQETQYF,TRBV20-1,.,.,TRBJ2-5
TGTGCCAGCAGCGCCGGGACTAGCGGGGTCAATGAGCAGTTCTTC,CASSAGTSGVNEQFF,TRBV2,TRBD2,few,TRBJ2-1
TGCGCCAGCAGCCCGCGGACCACAGGCTATGGCTACACCTTC,CASSPRTTGYGYTF,TRBV5-1,.,many,TRBJ1-2
TGTGCCAGCAGACAAGACAGCTCTGGGGCCAACGTCCTGACTTTC,CASRQDSSGANVLTF,TRBV6-2/TRBV6-3,.,many,TRBJ2-6
TGTGCCAGCTCCCAAAGGACTAGCGGGAGCACAGATACGCAGTATTTT,CASSQRTSGSTDTQYF,TRBV18,TRBD2,.,TRBJ2-3
TGTGCCAGCAGTGAGGGTTGGGGTTGGGGCAATCAGCCCCAGCATTTT,CASSEGWGWGNQPQHF,TRBV2,.,many,TRBJ1-5
TGTGCCAGCAGTGCCACCGGGATCCTCAAACTAGAAGAAAAACTGTTTTTT,CASSATGILKLEEKLFF,TRBV2,.,few,TRBJ1-4
TGTGCCAGCAGTTTAGCGCGCGGGAGTAGCTCCTACAATGAGCAGTTCTTC,CASSLARGSSSYNEQFF,TRBV12-3/TRBV12-4,TRBD2,few,TRBJ2-1